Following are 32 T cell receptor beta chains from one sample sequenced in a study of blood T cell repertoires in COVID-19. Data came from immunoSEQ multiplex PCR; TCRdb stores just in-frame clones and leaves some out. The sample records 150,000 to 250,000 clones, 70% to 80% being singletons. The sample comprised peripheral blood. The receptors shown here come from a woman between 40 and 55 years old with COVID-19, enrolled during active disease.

CDR3 sequence (DNA): TGTGCCAGCAGCTTCCGGACAGGGCGTAATGAGCAGTTCTTC. Translation gives CASSFRTGRNEQFF. The chain carries TRBV7-2 and TRBJ2-1; 8 nucleotides agree with TRBD1. Germline loops: CDR1 SGHTA, CDR2 FQGNSA. The CDR3 is 14 amino acids. J lost 7 bases, V lost 3 bases, and 5 bases had no gene match. Based on the CDR3 plus reference TRBV7-2 and TRBJ2-1, the full variable domain is GAGVSQSPSNKVTEKGKDVELRCDPISGHTALYWYRQSLGQGLEFLIYFQGNSAPDKSGLPSDRFSAERTGGSVSTLTIQRTQQEDSAVYLCASSFRTGRNEQFFGPGTRLTVL.

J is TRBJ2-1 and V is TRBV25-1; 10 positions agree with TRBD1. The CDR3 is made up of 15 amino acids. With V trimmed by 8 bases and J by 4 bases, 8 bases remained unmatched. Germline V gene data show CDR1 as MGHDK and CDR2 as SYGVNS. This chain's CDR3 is CASLRTGGTYNEQFF. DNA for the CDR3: TGTGCCAGCCTTCGGACAGGGGGTACGTACAATGAGCAGTTCTTC.

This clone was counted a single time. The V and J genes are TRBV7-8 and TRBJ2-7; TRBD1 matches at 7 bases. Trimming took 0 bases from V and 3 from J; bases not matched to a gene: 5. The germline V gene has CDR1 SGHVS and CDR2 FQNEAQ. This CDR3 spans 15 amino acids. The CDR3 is CASSLATGSGYEQYF. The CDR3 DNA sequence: TGTGCCAGCAGCTTAGCGACAGGGTCCGGCTACGAGCAGTACTTC.

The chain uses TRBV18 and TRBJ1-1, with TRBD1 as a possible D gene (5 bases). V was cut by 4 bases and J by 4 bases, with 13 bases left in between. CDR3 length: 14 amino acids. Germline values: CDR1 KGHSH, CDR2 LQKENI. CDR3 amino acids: CASSLGVRGTEAFF. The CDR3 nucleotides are TGTGCCAGCTCACTAGGAGTTAGGGGCACTGAAGCTTTCTTT.

The CDR3 spells CASSPLRGEQFF. CDR3 DNA: TGTGCCAGCAGTCCTTTGCGTGGTGAGCAGTTCTTC. V usage is TRBV11-2 and J usage is TRBJ2-1; D is ambiguous. Germline CDR1 is SGHAT and CDR2 is FQNNGV. CDR3 length equals 12 residues. The germline V and J ends were trimmed by 6 bases and 9 bases, with 12 bases remaining between them.

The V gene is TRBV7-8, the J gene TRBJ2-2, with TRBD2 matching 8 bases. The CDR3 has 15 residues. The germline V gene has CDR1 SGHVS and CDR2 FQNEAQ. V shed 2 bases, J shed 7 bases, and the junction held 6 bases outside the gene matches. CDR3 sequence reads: CASSLPGTRRGELFF. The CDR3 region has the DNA TGTGCCAGCAGCTTACCCGGGACTAGACGCGGGGAGCTGTTTTTT.

CDR3 region: CASSDRVHGEQYF. CDR3 DNA: TGTGCCAGCAGCGACAGGGTCCACGGTGAGCAGTACTTC. This chain links TRBV6-5 with TRBJ2-7; TRBD1 matches 7 bases. J gave up 7 bases and V 6 bases, and 9 bases lay outside the gene matches. The CDR3 runs to 13 residues. The germline gives CDR1 MNHEY, CDR2 SVGAGI.

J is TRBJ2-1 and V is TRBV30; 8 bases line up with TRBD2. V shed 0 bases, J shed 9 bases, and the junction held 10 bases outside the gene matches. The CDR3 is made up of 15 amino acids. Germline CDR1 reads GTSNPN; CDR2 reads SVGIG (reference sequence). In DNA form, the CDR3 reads TGTGCCTGGAGTGTACTGTACGGGGGGGCCCCTGAGCAGTTCTTC. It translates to CAWSVLYGGAPEQFF.

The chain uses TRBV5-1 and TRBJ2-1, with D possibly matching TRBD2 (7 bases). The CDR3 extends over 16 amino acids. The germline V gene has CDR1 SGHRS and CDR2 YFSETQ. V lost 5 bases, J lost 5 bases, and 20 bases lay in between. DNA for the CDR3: TGCGCCAGCAGACTGGGCGGGGGCACTTCAAACAATGAGCAGTTCTTC. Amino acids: CASRLGGGTSNNEQFF.

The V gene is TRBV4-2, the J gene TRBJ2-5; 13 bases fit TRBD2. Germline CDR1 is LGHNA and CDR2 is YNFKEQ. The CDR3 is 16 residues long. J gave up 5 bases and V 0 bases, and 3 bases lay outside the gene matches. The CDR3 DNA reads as TGTGCCAGCAGCCAAGAAAGGACTAGCGGGAGCGAGACCCAGTACTTC. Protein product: CASSQERTSGSETQYF.

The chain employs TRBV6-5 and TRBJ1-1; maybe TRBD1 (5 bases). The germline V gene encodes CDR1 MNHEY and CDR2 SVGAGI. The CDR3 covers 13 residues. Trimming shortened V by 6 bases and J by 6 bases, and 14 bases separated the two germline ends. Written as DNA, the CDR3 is TGTGCCAGCAGCATTAAGTGGGGCCCTGAAGCTTTCTTT. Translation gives CASSIKWGPEAFF.

CDR3 protein: CASTPRLAGYGEQFF. CDR3 in DNA: TGTGCCAGCACCCCTAGACTAGCGGGGTATGGTGAGCAGTTCTTC. This rearrangement joins TRBV6-2 or TRBV6-3 to TRBJ2-1, with 11 positions matching TRBD2. Germline trimming cut 7 bases from V and 9 bases from J; bases unmatched to any gene: 11. The CDR3 is made up of 15 amino acids. CDR1 is MNHEY, CDR2 SVGEGT, per germline.

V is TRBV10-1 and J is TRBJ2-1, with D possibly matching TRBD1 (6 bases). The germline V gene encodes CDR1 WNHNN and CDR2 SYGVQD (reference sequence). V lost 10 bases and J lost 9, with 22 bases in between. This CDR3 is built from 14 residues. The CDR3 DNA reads TGCGCCACCGCTAGGAGTGGGGGCGTGGGTGAGCAGTTCTTC. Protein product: CATARSGGVGEQFF.

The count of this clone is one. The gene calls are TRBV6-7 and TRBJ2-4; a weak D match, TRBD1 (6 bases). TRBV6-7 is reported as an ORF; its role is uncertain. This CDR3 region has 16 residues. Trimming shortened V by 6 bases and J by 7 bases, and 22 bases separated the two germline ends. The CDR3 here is CASSISRIQGRNIQYF. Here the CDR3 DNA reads TGTGCCAGCAGCATCTCCCGAATACAGGGTCGGAACATTCAGTACTTC.

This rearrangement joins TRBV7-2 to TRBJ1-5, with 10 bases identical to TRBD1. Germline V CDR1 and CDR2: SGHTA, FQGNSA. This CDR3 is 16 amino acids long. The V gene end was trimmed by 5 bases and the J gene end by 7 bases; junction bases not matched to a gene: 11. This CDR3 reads CASSALGGQGYQPQHF. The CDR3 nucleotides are TGTGCCAGCAGCGCATTAGGGGGACAGGGGTACCAGCCCCAGCATTTT.

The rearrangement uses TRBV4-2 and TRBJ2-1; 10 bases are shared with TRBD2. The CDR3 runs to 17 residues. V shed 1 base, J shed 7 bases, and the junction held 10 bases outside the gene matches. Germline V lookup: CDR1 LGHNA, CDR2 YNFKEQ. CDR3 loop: CASSQVPLAGGRNEQFF. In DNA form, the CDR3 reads TGTGCCAGCAGCCAAGTTCCCTTAGCGGGAGGAAGGAATGAGCAGTTCTTC.

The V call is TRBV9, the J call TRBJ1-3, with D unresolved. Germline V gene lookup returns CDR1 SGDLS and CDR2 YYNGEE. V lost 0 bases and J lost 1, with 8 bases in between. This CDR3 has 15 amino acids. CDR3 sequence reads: CASSVAGISGNTIYF. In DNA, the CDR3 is TGTGCCAGCAGCGTAGCCGGGATTTCTGGAAACACCATATATTTT.

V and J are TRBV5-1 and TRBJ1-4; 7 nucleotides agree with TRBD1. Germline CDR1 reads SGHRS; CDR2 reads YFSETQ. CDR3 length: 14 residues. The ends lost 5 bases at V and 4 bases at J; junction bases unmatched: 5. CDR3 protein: CASRLGTDNEKLFF. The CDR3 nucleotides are TGCGCCAGCAGGCTCGGGACAGATAATGAAAAACTGTTTTTT.

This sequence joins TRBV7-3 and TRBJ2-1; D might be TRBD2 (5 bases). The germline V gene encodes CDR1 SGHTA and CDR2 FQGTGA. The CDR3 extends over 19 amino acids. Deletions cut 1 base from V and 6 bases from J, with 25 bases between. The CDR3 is CASSLNRLGEHIGANEQFF. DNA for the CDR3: TGTGCCAGCAGCTTAAATCGATTGGGAGAGCATATTGGCGCCAATGAGCAGTTCTTC.

The CDR3 sequence is CASSLERHNEKLFF. In DNA, the CDR3 is TGTGCCAGCAGCTTGGAGCGTCATAATGAAAAACTGTTTTTT. The V gene is TRBV5-4, the J gene TRBJ1-4; unclear D gene. Per the germline V gene, CDR1 is SGHNT and CDR2 is YYREEE (reference sequence). The CDR3 length is 14 residues. Trimming left V 0 bases short and J 4 bases short, with 7 bases between.

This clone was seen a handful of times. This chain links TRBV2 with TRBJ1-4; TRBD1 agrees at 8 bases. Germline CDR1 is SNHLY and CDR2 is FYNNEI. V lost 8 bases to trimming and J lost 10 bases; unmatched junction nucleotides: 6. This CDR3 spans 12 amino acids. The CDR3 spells CASRQGWAKLFF. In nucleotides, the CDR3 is TGTGCCAGCCGACAGGGGTGGGCAAAACTGTTTTTT.

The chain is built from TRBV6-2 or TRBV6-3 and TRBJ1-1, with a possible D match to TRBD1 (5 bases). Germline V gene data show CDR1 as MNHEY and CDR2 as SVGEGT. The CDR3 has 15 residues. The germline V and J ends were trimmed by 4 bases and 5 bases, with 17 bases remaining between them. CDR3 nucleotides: TGTGCCAGCAGTTCAAGGGGATCACTTCTTACTGAAGCTTTCTTT. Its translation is CASSSRGSLLTEAFF.

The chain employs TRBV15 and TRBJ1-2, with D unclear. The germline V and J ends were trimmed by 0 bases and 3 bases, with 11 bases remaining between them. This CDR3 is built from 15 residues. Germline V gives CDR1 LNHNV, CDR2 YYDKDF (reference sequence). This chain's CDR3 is CATSRDLAGYYGYTF. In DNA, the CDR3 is TGTGCCACCAGCAGAGATCTGGCAGGTTACTATGGCTACACCTTC.

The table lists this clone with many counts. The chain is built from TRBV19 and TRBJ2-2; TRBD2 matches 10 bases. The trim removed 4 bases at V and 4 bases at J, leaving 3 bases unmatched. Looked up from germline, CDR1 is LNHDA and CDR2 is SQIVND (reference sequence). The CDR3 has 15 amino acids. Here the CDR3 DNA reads TGTGCCAGTAGTACTAGCGGGAGTAGCACCGGGGAGCTGTTTTTT. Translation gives CASSTSGSSTGELFF.

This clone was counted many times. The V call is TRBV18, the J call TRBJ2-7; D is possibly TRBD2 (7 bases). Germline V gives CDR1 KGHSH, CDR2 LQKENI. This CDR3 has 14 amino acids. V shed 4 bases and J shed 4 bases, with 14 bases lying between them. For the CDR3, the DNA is TGTGCCAGCTCACTGGCCGAGGGGGGGTACGAGCAGTACTTC. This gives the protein CASSLAEGGYEQYF.

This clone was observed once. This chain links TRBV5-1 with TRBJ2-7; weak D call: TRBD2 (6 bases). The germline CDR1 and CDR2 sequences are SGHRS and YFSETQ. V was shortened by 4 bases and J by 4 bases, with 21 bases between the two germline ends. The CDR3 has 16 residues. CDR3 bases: TGCGCCAGCAGCAAAAGTTCCGGGAGCCAAGTATACGAGCAGTACTTC. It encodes CASSKSSGSQVYEQYF.

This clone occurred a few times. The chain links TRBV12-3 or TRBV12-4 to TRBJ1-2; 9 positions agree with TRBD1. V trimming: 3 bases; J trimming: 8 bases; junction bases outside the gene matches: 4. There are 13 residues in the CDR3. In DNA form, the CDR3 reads TGTGCCAGCAGTTTGGACAGGGGTCAAGGCTACACCTTC. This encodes CASSLDRGQGYTF.

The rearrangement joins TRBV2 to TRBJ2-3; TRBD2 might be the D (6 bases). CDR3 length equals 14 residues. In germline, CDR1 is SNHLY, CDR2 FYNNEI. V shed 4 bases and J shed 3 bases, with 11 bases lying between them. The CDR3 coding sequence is TGTGCCAGCAGTGTTGGCGGGGTGACAGATACGCAGTATTTT. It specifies CASSVGGVTDTQYF.

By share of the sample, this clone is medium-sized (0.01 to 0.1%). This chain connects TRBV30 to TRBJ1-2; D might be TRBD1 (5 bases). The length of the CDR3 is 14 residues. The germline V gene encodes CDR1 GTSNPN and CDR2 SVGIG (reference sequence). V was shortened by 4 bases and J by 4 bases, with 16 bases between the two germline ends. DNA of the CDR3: TGTGCCTGGATCCAGCAGGGTGGCTTCTATGGCTACACCTTC. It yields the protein CAWIQQGGFYGYTF.

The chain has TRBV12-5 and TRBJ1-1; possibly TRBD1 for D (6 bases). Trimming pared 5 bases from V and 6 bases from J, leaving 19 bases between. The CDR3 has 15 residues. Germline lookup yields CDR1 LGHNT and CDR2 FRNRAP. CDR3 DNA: TGTGCTAGTGGTCCATACAGGGCTGGGGTCTCTGAAGCTTTCTTT. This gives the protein CASGPYRAGVSEAFF.

The CDR3 protein is CASSLGGSGSLGTDTQYF. CDR3 coding DNA: TGTGCCAGCAGCTTAGGTGGTAGCGGGAGCTTGGGCACAGATACGCAGTATTTT. This rearrangement joins TRBV7-7 to TRBJ2-3; 9 positions agree with TRBD2. The ends lost 1 base at V and 1 base at J; junction bases unmatched: 9. The CDR3 covers 18 residues. In germline, CDR1 is SSHAT, CDR2 FNYEAQ (reference sequence).

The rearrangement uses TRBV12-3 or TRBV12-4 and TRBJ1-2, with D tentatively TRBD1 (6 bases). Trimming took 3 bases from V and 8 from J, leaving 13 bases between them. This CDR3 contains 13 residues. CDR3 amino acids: CASSFRGGHGYTF. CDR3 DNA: TGTGCCAGCAGTTTTAGGGGGGGACACGGCTACACCTTC.